Each of the 5 T cell receptor beta chains below was sequenced from the same sample in a study of a mutant IDH1 vaccine in newly diagnosed glioma. The data were produced by immunoSEQ multiplex PCR, yet TCRdb's version contains in-frame clones alone and is incomplete. The table lists over 35,000 clones, roughly 83% of them singletons. Antigens for these TCRs are unknown. Time point meaning: week 23, last vaccination. Vaccinated patients received 300 ug of mutant IDH1 20-mer peptide per dose, with topical imiquimod. This specimen consisted of PBMCs, obtained from a glioma patient whose treatment included an IDH1 peptide vaccine. The source is a woman under 30 with glioma. Some clones in this sample may be carry-over from other donors' samples.

This clone has more than one count but fewer than ten. CDR3 in amino acids: CASSQGRGASSGNTIYF. The CDR3 coding sequence is TGCGCCAGCAGCCAAGGGCGGGGGGCGAGCTCTGGAAACACCATATATTTT. The gene calls are TRBV4-1 and TRBJ1-3; D possibly corresponds to TRBD1 (6 bases). CDR3 size: 17 residues. V was clipped by 1 base and J by 0 bases, with 13 bases between them. Germline-derived CDR1 and CDR2 are MGHRA and YSYEKL.

The V gene is TRBV5-1, the J gene TRBJ1-1; maybe TRBD1 (5 bases). V shed 4 bases and J shed 0 bases, with 13 bases lying between them. CDR3 length: 15 amino acids. The V gene's germline CDR1 is SGHRS and CDR2 YFSETQ. The CDR3 loop is CASSHREGMNTEAFF. The CDR3 DNA is TGCGCCAGCAGCCACCGGGAGGGGATGAACACTGAAGCTTTCTTT.

This rearrangement joins TRBV6-1 to TRBJ1-2; D ambiguous. V lost 0 bases and J 4 bases, leaving 12 bases between the germline ends. This CDR3 spans 15 amino acids. The germline gives CDR1 MNHNS, CDR2 SASEGT. In DNA form, the CDR3 reads TGTGCCAGCAGTGAAGCCGGGTCCCCGAGCTATGGCTACACCTTC. Protein: CASSEAGSPSYGYTF.

The chain combines TRBV5-1 with TRBJ1-5, with D tentatively TRBD1 (5 bases). V lost 0 bases and J 3 bases, leaving 10 bases between the germline ends. The CDR3 is made up of 15 amino acids. Germline CDR1 reads SGHRS; CDR2 reads YFSETQ. The CDR3: CASSLVPGPNQPQHF. DNA for the CDR3: TGCGCCAGCAGCTTGGTTCCAGGGCCCAATCAGCCCCAGCATTTT.

CDR3 sequence: CASSQGFQPQHF. In nucleotides, the CDR3 is TGTGCCAGCAGTCAGGGGTTTCAGCCCCAGCATTTT. The V and J genes are TRBV6-6 and TRBJ1-5; tentatively, D is TRBD1 (6 bases). Trimming shortened V by 5 bases and J by 6 bases, and 8 bases separated the two germline ends. CDR1 MNHNY and CDR2 SVGAGI come from the germline V gene (reference sequence). This CDR3 has 12 amino acids.